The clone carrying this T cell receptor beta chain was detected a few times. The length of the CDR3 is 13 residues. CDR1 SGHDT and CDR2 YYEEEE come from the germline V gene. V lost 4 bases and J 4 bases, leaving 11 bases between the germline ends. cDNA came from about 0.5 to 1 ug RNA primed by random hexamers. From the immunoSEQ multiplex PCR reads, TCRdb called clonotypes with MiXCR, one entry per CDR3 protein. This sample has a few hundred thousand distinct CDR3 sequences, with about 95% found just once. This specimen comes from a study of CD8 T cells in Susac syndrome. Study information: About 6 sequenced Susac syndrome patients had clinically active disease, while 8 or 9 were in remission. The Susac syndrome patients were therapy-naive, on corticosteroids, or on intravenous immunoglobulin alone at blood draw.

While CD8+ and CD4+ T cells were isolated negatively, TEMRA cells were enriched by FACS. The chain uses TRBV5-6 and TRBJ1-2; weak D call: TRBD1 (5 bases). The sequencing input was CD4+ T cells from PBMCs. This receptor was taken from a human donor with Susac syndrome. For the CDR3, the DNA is TGTGCCAGCAGCCGTGGGACGACCTATGGCTACACCTTC. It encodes CASSRGTTYGYTF.